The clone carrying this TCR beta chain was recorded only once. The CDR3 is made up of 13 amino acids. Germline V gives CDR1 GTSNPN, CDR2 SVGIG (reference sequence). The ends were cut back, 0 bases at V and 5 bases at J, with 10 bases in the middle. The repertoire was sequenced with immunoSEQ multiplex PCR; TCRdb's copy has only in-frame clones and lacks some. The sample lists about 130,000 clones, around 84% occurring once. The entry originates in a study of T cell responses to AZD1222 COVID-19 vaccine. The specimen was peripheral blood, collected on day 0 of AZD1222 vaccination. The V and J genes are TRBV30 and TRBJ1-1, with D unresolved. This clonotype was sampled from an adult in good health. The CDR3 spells CAWSVVWETEAFF. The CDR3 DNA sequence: TGTGCCTGGAGTGTAGTGTGGGAGACTGAAGCTTTCTTT.